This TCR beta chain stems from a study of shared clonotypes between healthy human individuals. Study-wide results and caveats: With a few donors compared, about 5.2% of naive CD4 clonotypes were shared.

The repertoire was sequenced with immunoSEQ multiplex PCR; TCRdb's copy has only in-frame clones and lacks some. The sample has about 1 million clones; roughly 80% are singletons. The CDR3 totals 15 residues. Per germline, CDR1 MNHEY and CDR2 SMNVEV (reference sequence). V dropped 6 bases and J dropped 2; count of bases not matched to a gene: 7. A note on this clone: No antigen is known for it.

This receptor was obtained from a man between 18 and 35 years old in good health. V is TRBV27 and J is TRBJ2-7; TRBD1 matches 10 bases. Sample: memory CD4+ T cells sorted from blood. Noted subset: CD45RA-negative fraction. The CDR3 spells CASSLKGTGAYEQYF. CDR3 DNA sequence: TGTGCCAGCAGCCTGAAGGGGACAGGGGCCTACGAGCAGTACTTC.